Each of the 9 T cell receptor beta chains below was sequenced from the same sample in a study of T-cell reconstitution after alpha-beta-depleted transplantation in children. Molecular barcoding with unique molecular identifiers was used for the TCRbeta library. TCRdb fed the PCR reads into MiXCR, producing one record per CDR3 protein. The table lists about 980,000 distinct CDR3 sequences, roughly 29% of them singletons. This specimen was PBMCs, mostly from graft donor cells, taken 360 days after TCRalphabeta/CD19-depleted stem cell transplant. All receptors derive from a boy under two years old who had a stem cell transplant for SCID, so the T cells may come from the graft donor.

This chain connects TRBV12-3 or TRBV12-4 to TRBJ1-5; possible D gene TRBD1, 5 bases. The CDR3 is 14 amino acids. V dropped 7 bases and J dropped 7 bases, with 17 bases sitting between them. CDR3 nucleotides: TGTGCCAGCACCCGGGACCGGGCAGACCAGCCCCAGCATTTT. Translation: CASTRDRADQPQHF.

The chain employs TRBV20-1 and TRBJ1-3; tentatively, D is TRBD1 (6 bases). CDR1 and CDR2 from the germline V gene are DFQATT and SNEGSKA (reference sequence). V lost 6 bases, J lost 5 bases, and 17 bases lay in between. The CDR3 contains 14 residues. The CDR3 nucleotides read TGCAGTGCCTCTCCCGGCACAGGGAGAAACACCATATATTTT. This codes for CSASPGTGRNTIYF.

This clonotype has more than one count but fewer than ten. This chain joins TRBV29-1 and TRBJ1-1; D perhaps matches TRBD1 (5 bases). Germline V gene lookup returns CDR1 SQVTM and CDR2 ANQGSEA. This CDR3 region has 13 residues. Trimming stripped 3 bases from V and 5 bases from J, with 13 bases between. The CDR3: CSVDLGWGTEAFF. The CDR3 DNA follows: TGCAGCGTTGATTTGGGCTGGGGGACTGAAGCTTTCTTT.

Only a few counts were recorded for this clonotype. The rearrangement links TRBV20-1 to TRBJ2-1; D possibly corresponds to TRBD2 (6 bases). The CDR3 length is 15 residues. Trimming stripped 6 bases from V and 0 bases from J, with 15 bases between. The germline V gene encodes CDR1 DFQATT and CDR2 SNEGSKA (reference sequence). DNA for the CDR3: TGCAGTGCCCAGGACGGGGGTTTCTCCTACAATGAGCAGTTCTTC. This sequence encodes CSAQDGGFSYNEQFF.

This clonotype was counted a few times. This chain connects TRBV29-1 to TRBJ1-3; D is unclear. This CDR3 has 12 amino acids. V shed 1 base and J shed 4 bases, with 5 bases lying between them. Per germline, CDR1 SQVTM and CDR2 ANQGSEA. The CDR3 sequence: CSVEARGNTIYF. The CDR3 DNA sequence: TGCAGCGTTGAAGCTCGAGGAAACACCATATATTTT.

The gene calls are TRBV12-3 or TRBV12-4 and TRBJ1-2; no clear D gene. The CDR3 totals 13 residues. Deletions cut 3 bases from V and 3 bases from J, with 8 bases between. The CDR3 loop reads CASSFSLDYGYTF. DNA for the CDR3: TGTGCCAGCAGTTTTAGCTTGGACTATGGCTACACCTTC.

The chain recombines TRBV5-1 with TRBJ2-5; 10 nucleotides align to TRBD1. CDR1 is SGHRS, CDR2 YFSETQ, per germline. CDR3 length: 15 residues. V dropped 4 bases and J dropped 1; count of bases not matched to a gene: 4. The CDR3 here is CASSRQGASQETQYF. CDR3 in DNA: TGCGCCAGCAGCCGACAGGGGGCGTCCCAAGAGACCCAGTACTTC.

The rearrangement uses TRBV28 and TRBJ2-1; D not certain. V was trimmed by 5 bases and J by 1 base, leaving 18 bases between them. Germline loops: CDR1 MDHEN, CDR2 SYDVKM. CDR3 length equals 17 residues. The CDR3 nucleotides are TGTGCCAGCAGTCCCCATGGGCAGGCCGTTTCCTACAATGAGCAGTTCTTC. This gives the protein CASSPHGQAVSYNEQFF.

The CDR3 nucleotides are TGTGCCAGCAAGAGTAGGGTAGAGGGAAACTATGGCTACACCTTC. Translated: CASKSRVEGNYGYTF. The V call is TRBV13, the J call TRBJ1-2; no firm D call. V gave up 7 bases and J gave up 2 bases, with 17 bases separating them. The germline V gene has CDR1 PRHDT and CDR2 FYEKMQ (reference sequence). The CDR3 loop spans 15 amino acids.